This TCR beta chain was found in a study of vaccination and CD4 T cells after COVID-19. Across the study: Post-vaccine sampling followed dose two by a median about 70 days (range 14 to 241). The authors used overlapping spike peptides from SARS-CoV-2, HCoV-NL63, HCoV-OC43 and HCoV-229E to stimulate cells. Study-wide findings and caveats: There was no significant change from 21 to 38 median reactive clonotypes.

This clonotype occurred once. The target antigen is unknown. Oncomine TCR Beta short-read sequencing was applied to DNA from cultured CD4+ T cells. A single record per CDR3 protein comes from TCRdb applying MiXCR to the PCR reads. Of about 5,200 distinct CDR3 sequences listed, roughly 30% are singletons. Described treatment: approximately nine-day PBMC culture with coronavirus spike peptide pools or control peptides (ViraFEST assay). Deletions cut 5 bases from V and 3 bases from J, with 14 bases between. The CDR3 has 14 amino acids. Germline V gives CDR1 SGHTA, CDR2 FQGNSA. Sequences were derived from CD4+ T cells from blood, cultured in vitro, sampled after SARS-CoV-2 vaccination. The sequence derives from a human donor who had recovered from COVID-19. The chain uses TRBV7-2 and TRBJ2-7, with D maybe TRBD2 (6 bases). The DNA for the CDR3 is TGTGCCAGCAGCCCTTATTATAGCGGCTACGAGCAGTACTTC. It codes for CASSPYYSGYEQYF.